The 19 T cell receptor beta chains presented below share a single source sample, sequenced in a study of blood T cell repertoires in COVID-19. TCRdb's table, derived via immunoSEQ multiplex PCR, lists solely in-frame clones and lacks some. This sample carries 300,000 to 350,000 clones, 90% of them seen once, and the ten largest clones take 6.5% to 8%. The sample was peripheral blood. The source is a young woman with COVID-19, enrolled during active disease.

The chain is built from TRBV4-1 and TRBJ2-5; D perhaps matches TRBD1 (5 bases). Between the trimmed V and J ends, which lost 4 bases and 3 bases, there was a span of 12 bases. CDR1 is MGHRA, CDR2 YSYEKL, per germline. The CDR3 totals 14 residues. CDR3 in DNA: TGCGCCAGCAGCCCCATACAGACAGAAGAGACCCAGTACTTC. Protein: CASSPIQTEETQYF.

This chain joins TRBV6-5 and TRBJ1-1, with D perhaps matching TRBD1 (5 bases). Trimming stripped 4 bases from V and 6 bases from J, with 9 bases between. The germline V gene encodes CDR1 MNHEY and CDR2 SVGAGI. The CDR3 has 12 amino acids. DNA of the CDR3: TGTGCCAGCAGTTTCCAGGGCGCTGAAGCTTTCTTT. It is translated as CASSFQGAEAFF.

J is TRBJ2-3 and V is TRBV11-2, with D possibly being TRBD2 (6 bases). The CDR3 totals 17 residues. V was shortened by 3 bases and J by 0 bases, with 16 bases between the two germline ends. Germline assignment: CDR1 SGHAT and CDR2 FQNNGV. CDR3 sequence: CASSFLSGGYSTDTQYF. The DNA of the CDR3 is TGTGCCAGCAGCTTCCTTAGCGGAGGATACAGCACAGATACGCAGTATTTT.

A single count supports this clone. V and J are TRBV5-1 and TRBJ1-4; D possibly corresponds to TRBD1 (5 bases). The CDR3 spans 16 residues. CDR1 SGHRS and CDR2 YFSETQ come from the germline V gene. V lost 4 bases and J 12 bases, leaving 25 bases between the germline ends. CDR3 sequence (DNA): TGCGCCAGCAGCCCGCCCGGGGGTGGGCCTAATGGGGAACTGTTTTTT. It encodes CASSPPGGGPNGELFF.

The CDR3, as DNA: TGTGCCAGCCGACCGGGCGGGAGCTCCTACAATGAGCAGTTCTTC. It specifies CASRPGGSSYNEQFF. The V call is TRBV27, the J call TRBJ2-1; 7 positions match TRBD2. The CDR3 contains 15 residues. Germline values: CDR1 MNHEY, CDR2 SMNVEV (reference sequence). The trim removed 8 bases at V and 0 bases at J, leaving 7 bases unmatched.

This clone was seen repeatedly, ten times or more. The chain combines TRBV4-2 with TRBJ1-5, with D unclear. CDR1 and CDR2 from the germline V gene are LGHNA and YNFKEQ. The CDR3 has 15 residues. V lost 1 base to trimming and J lost 3 bases, with 10 bases between them. The CDR3 loop is CASSQVEQINQPQHF. CDR3 coding DNA: TGTGCCAGCAGCCAAGTTGAACAGATCAATCAGCCCCAGCATTTT.

This chain joins TRBV2 and TRBJ1-2; maybe TRBD1 (5 bases). This CDR3 has 11 residues. V lost 5 bases and J 8 bases, leaving 9 bases between the germline ends. The V gene's germline CDR1 is SNHLY and CDR2 FYNNEI. The CDR3 coding sequence is TGTGCCAGCAGTTTACAGGAAGGCTACACCTTC. Protein sequence: CASSLQEGYTF.

The CDR3 DNA is TGTGCCAGCAGCGCGGGACAGGGTTCGGGCGAGCAGTTCTTC. Its translation: CASSAGQGSGEQFF. V is TRBV7-3 and J is TRBJ2-1; TRBD1 matches at 9 bases. This CDR3 has 14 residues. CDR1 is SGHTA and CDR2 is FQGTGA in the germline V gene. J gave up 10 bases and V 5 bases, and 9 bases lay outside the gene matches.

The CDR3 reads CASSLRLAGRNEQFF. CDR3 in DNA: TGTGCCAGCAGTTTACGGCTAGCGGGAAGAAATGAGCAGTTCTTC. The chain employs TRBV28 and TRBJ2-1, with 9 nucleotides matching TRBD2. Trimming cost V 2 bases and J 7 bases; bases outside gene matches: 6. Germline lookup yields CDR1 MDHEN and CDR2 SYDVKM. The CDR3 is 15 residues long.

The rearrangement joins TRBV7-2 to TRBJ2-7; 10 bases are shared with TRBD2. The V gene's germline CDR1 is SGHTA and CDR2 FQGNSA. This CDR3 comprises 15 residues. V lost 6 bases, J lost 0 bases, and 5 bases stayed unmatched. The CDR3 protein is CASREAGGSSYEQYF. In DNA form, the CDR3 reads TGTGCCAGCAGGGAAGCGGGAGGGAGCTCCTACGAGCAGTACTTC.

J is TRBJ1-1 and V is TRBV7-9; 8 bases map to TRBD1. J gave up 3 bases and V 0 bases, and 9 bases lay outside the gene matches. The length of the CDR3 is 17 residues. The V gene's germline CDR1 is SEHNR and CDR2 FQNEAQ (reference sequence). CDR3 protein: CASSLARTGSGDTEAFF. The CDR3 DNA reads as TGTGCCAGCAGCTTAGCAAGGACAGGGTCCGGAGACACTGAAGCTTTCTTT.

This chain uses TRBV30 with TRBJ1-5; maybe TRBD1 (5 bases). V was cut by 1 base and J by 3 bases, with 10 bases left in between. CDR3 length: 14 residues. Germline CDR1 is GTSNPN and CDR2 is SVGIG (reference sequence). The CDR3 spells CAWSGQSFNQPQHF. In DNA form, the CDR3 reads TGTGCCTGGAGTGGACAGTCCTTCAATCAGCCCCAGCATTTT.

This rearrangement joins TRBV27 to TRBJ2-5; the match to TRBD2 covers 11 bases. After removal of 1 base from V and 5 bases from J, the junction contained 6 bases not matched to a gene. Germline loops: CDR1 MNHEY, CDR2 SMNVEV (reference sequence). This CDR3 has 16 residues. For the CDR3, the DNA is TGTGCCAGCAGTTTATTGGGACTAGCGGAGGGGGAGACCCAGTACTTC. Translation gives CASSLLGLAEGETQYF.

This clone occurred once. The chain uses TRBV24-1 and TRBJ1-3, with TRBD1 identical over 9 bases. The CDR3 is made up of 17 amino acids. Per germline, CDR1 KGHDR and CDR2 SFDVKD. Unmatched junction bases numbered 9, after V lost 3 bases and J lost 4 bases. The CDR3 loop reads CATSDPRDRETGNTIYF. The CDR3, as DNA: TGTGCCACCAGTGATCCCCGGGACAGGGAAACGGGAAACACCATATATTTT.

This clone has more than one count but fewer than ten. The V and J genes are TRBV9 and TRBJ2-2; TRBD2 matches 7 bases. The CDR3 length is 17 residues. Unmatched junction bases numbered 9, after V lost 4 bases and J lost 0 bases. Germline lookup yields CDR1 SGDLS and CDR2 YYNGEE. The CDR3 reads CASSRGLAEANTGELFF. The CDR3 DNA reads TGTGCCAGCAGCCGCGGGCTAGCGGAGGCGAACACCGGGGAGCTGTTTTTT.

This clone was picked up one time. The rearrangement uses TRBV19 and TRBJ2-3, with a tentative D call TRBD2 (5 bases). Germline V gene lookup returns CDR1 LNHDA and CDR2 SQIVND (reference sequence). The CDR3 runs to 15 residues. V gave up 5 bases and J gave up 4 bases, with 16 bases separating them. DNA of the CDR3: TGTGCCAGTAGTTATGGCCCCGAGGGTTCAGATACGCAGTATTTT. The encoded protein is CASSYGPEGSDTQYF.

V is TRBV2 and J is TRBJ2-3; 10 bases map to TRBD2. Trimming cost V 5 bases and J 1 base; bases outside gene matches: 0. CDR3 length: 14 residues. Per germline, CDR1 SNHLY and CDR2 FYNNEI. The CDR3 DNA reads TGTGCCAGCAGTAGCGGGAGGGGCACAGATACGCAGTATTTT. Protein: CASSSGRGTDTQYF.

Written as DNA, the CDR3 is TGTGCCATCAGTGAGTCGGGCAGGGGGACTAATCAGCCCCAGCATTTT. It yields the protein CAISESGRGTNQPQHF. The chain combines TRBV10-3 with TRBJ1-5; the match to TRBD1 covers 7 bases. The CDR3 is 16 residues long. The V gene's germline CDR1 is ENHRY and CDR2 SYGVKD. The V and J ends lost 0 bases and 4 bases, in that order; junction bases with no gene match: 6.

This chain links TRBV18 with TRBJ1-1; a possible D gene is TRBD1 (5 bases). Per germline, CDR1 KGHSH and CDR2 LQKENI. This CDR3 is built from 13 residues. V dropped 5 bases and J dropped 3 bases, with 10 bases sitting between them. This chain's CDR3 is CASSTGGDTEAFF. For the CDR3, the DNA is TGTGCCAGCTCAACCGGGGGGGACACTGAAGCTTTCTTT.